The clone carrying this T cell receptor beta chain was seen a single time. The data are from a study of blood T cell repertoires in COVID-19. Study-level information: Sources were T cells, B-cell-depleted T cells, or PBMCs; the material itself was cDNA or gDNA.

Germline CDR1 is WSHSY and CDR2 is SAAADI. V was pared by 3 bases and J by 3 bases, with 8 bases between. The CDR3 extends over 13 amino acids. Authors' analysis steps: Amplification of reference gene primers provided the estimated nucleated cell counts. Libraries were prepared by immunoSEQ multiplex PCR; TCRdb keeps only in-frame clonotypes and omits some of them. The D gene and trimming were derived from the DNA, and the V and J assignments and clone size from that table. The profile covers 50,000 to 70,000 clones, with 79% appearing a single time and 2.5% to 3.5% taken by the ten largest. V usage is TRBV10-2 and J usage is TRBJ2-5, with D possibly being TRBD2 (5 bases). The specimen was peripheral blood. The receptor was derived from a man in his fifties or sixties with acute or convalescent COVID-19. The CDR3 sequence is CASSERGKETQYF. The CDR3 nucleotides read TGCGCCAGCAGTGAAAGAGGGAAAGAGACCCAGTACTTC.